Listed here are 5 T cell receptor beta chains from one sample, sequenced in a study of T cell clonotyping in hematopoietic cell transplantation. Repertoires were generated with immunoSEQ multiplex PCR, while TCRdb's copy carries only in-frame clones and drops some. The sample includes 30,000 or so clones, roughly 80% seen only once; the top ten take less than 8%. Time point specified: recipient sample about 28 days before transplant, after cytoreduction. This specimen consisted of peripheral blood mononuclear cells, obtained before stem cell transplant. The source is a woman in her twenties or thirties with chronic myeloid leukemia. Some clones in this sample may be carry-over from other donors' samples.

The gene calls are TRBV5-5 and TRBJ2-5, with D hard to call. The germline V gene has CDR1 SGHKS and CDR2 YYEKEE (reference sequence). The length of the CDR3 is 13 residues. The ends were cut back, 4 bases at V and 3 bases at J, with 10 bases in the middle. DNA of the CDR3: TGTGCCAGCAGCCTAGGCGCAGAAGAGACCCAGTACTTC. Translating it yields CASSLGAEETQYF.

As DNA, the CDR3 is TGTGCCTGGAGTGTCTGGACAGGTTATGAAAAACTGTTTTTT. It encodes CAWSVWTGYEKLFF. The chain links TRBV30 to TRBJ1-4; 7 positions match TRBD1. The CDR3 sequence is 14 residues long. The trim removed 0 bases at V and 6 bases at J, leaving 4 bases unmatched. The germline V gene encodes CDR1 GTSNPN and CDR2 SVGIG (reference sequence).

The rearrangement uses TRBV19 and TRBJ2-5, with 13 nucleotides matching TRBD2. The CDR3 is made up of 15 amino acids. The V segment lost 6 bases and the J segment 5 bases; nucleotides outside the gene matches: 6. Germline values: CDR1 LNHDA, CDR2 SQIVND (reference sequence). The CDR3 spells CASSLTSGGFETQYF. Here the CDR3 DNA reads TGTGCCAGTAGCCTGACTAGCGGGGGGTTCGAGACCCAGTACTTC. The entire variable domain, with the rest obtained from reference TRBV19 and TRBJ2-5, is as follows: DGGITQSPKYLFRKEGQNVTLSCEQNLNHDAMYWYRQDPGQGLRLIYYSQIVNDFQKGDIAEGYSVSREKKESFPLTVTSAQKNPTAFYLCASSLTSGGFETQYFGPGTRLLVL.

V is TRBV7-9 and J is TRBJ1-3, with a possible D match to TRBD1 (5 bases). Germline CDR1 and CDR2: SEHNR and FQNEAQ (reference sequence). The CDR3 extends over 16 amino acids. Trimming pared 4 bases from V and 0 bases from J, leaving 13 bases between. CDR3 protein: CASSSRGSVSGNTIYF. The CDR3 DNA reads TGTGCCAGCAGCTCGCGGGGCTCAGTCTCTGGAAACACCATATATTTT. Full variable domain (remainder filled in from reference TRBV7-9 and TRBJ1-3): DTGVSQNPRHKITKRGQNVTFRCDPISEHNRLYWYRQTLGQGPEFLTYFQNEAQLEKSRLLSDRFSAERPKGSFSTLEIQRTEQGDSAMYLCASSSRGSVSGNTIYFGEGSWLTVV.

This clone was seen a handful of times. The J gene is TRBJ2-2, the V gene TRBV29-1; the match to TRBD1 covers 8 bases. With V trimmed by 3 bases and J by 4 bases, 7 bases remained unmatched. The CDR3 extends over 15 amino acids. The V gene's germline CDR1 is SQVTM and CDR2 ANQGSEA. The CDR3, as DNA: TGCAGCGTTGAGGGCCGAACAGGGGGCACCGGGGAGCTGTTTTTT. As protein: CSVEGRTGGTGELFF.